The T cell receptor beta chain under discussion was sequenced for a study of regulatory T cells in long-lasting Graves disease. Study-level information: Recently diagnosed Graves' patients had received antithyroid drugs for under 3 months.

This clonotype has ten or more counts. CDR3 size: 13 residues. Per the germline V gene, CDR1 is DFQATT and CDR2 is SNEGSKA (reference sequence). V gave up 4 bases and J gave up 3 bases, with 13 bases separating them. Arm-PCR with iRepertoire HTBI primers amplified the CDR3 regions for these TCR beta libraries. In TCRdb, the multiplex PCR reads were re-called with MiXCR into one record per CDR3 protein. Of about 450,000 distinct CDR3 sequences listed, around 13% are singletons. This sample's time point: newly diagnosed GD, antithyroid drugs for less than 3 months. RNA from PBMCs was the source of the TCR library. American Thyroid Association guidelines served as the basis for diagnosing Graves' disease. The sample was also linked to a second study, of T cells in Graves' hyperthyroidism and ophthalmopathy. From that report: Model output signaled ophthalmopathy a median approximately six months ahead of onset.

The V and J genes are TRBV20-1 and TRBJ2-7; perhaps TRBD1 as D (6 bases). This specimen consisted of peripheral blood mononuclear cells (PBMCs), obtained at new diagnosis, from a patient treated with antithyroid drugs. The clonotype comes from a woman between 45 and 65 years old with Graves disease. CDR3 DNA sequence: TGCAGTGCTACACCTCGGACAGTCTACGAGCAGTACTTC. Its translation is CSATPRTVYEQYF.